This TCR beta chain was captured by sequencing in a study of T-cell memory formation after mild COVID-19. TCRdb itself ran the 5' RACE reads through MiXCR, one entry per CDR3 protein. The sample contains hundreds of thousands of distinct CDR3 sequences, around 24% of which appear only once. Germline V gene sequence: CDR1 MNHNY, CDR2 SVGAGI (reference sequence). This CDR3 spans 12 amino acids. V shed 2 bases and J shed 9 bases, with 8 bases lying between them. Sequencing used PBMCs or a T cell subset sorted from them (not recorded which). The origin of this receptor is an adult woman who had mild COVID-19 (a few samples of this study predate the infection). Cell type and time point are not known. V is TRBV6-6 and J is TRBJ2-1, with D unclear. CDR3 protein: CASSYSRVEQFF. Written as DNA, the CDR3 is TGTGCCAGCAGTTACAGTAGGGTTGAGCAGTTCTTC.